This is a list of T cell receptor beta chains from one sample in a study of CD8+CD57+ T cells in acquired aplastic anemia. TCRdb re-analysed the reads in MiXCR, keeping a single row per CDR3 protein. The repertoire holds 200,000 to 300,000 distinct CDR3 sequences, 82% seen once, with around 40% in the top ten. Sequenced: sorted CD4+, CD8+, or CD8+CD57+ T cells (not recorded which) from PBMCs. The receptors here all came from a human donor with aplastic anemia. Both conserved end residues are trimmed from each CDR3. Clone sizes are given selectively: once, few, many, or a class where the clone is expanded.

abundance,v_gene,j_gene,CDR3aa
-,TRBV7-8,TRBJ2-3,ASRYGGTDDTY
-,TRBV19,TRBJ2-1,ASSIKGGYDEQF
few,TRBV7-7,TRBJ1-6,AVLGGAETQYFGLH
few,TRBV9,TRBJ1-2,ASSVLGVGYT
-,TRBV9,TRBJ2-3,ASGGFGHNKYY
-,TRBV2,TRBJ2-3,ASSDAGTDTQYF
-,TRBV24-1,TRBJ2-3,ATSAPGQGIDTQY
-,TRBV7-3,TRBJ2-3,ASSLEGGRDTES
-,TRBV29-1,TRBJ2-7,SVTRAVPPYEQY
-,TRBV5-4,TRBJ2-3,ASSITSGPDTQY
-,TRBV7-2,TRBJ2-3,ASSWAQGSNYEY
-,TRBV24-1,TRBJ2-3,ATSDKSTDTQY
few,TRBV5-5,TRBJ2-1,ASSVEGIHEQF
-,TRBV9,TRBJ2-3,ASGDGVSDKQY
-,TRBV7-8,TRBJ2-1,ASSLTSCQVLRA
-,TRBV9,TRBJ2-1,ASSVHRGVADTQQF
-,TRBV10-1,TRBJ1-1,ASSRTAGGNTEAF
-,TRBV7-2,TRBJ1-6,ASSLGHGNSPLH
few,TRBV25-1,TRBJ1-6,ASSEAGPGSNSPLH
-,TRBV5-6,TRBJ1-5,ASSLDGEGISPQH
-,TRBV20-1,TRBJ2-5,SASPEQETQY
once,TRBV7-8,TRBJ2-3,ASSAGGGPEDKKY
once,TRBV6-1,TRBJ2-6,ASSLTGEGGANVLT
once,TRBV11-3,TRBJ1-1,ASSLDLTVTEAF
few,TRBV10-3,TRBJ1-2,AISEDVTVGYGYT
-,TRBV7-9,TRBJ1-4,ATRRDRNETLF
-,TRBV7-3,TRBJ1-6,ASSLDSPNSPLH
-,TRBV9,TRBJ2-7,ASSVGEPRNYHQY
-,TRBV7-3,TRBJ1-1,ASSVDQTQYFDAF
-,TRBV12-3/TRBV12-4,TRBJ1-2,AISEERDGLVYGYT
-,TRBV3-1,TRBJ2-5,ASSPARQDQETQY
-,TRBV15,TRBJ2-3,ATSLAGDQDTQY
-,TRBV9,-,ASSSGGGRDTQH
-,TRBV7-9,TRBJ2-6,ASSLAQLTSGELVLT
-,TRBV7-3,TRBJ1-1,ASSRQASAEYTEAF
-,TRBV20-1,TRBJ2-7,SASDRDYEQY
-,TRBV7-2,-,ASSVRTTYGYT
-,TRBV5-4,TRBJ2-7,ASSYTSGNYEQY
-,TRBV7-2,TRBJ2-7,ASSLADDAGSYAQY
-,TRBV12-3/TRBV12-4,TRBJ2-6,ASRPRGGTANVLT
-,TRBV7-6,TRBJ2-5,ASSPQRGGGETQY
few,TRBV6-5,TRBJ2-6,AASNRGSGANVLT
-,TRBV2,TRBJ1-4,ASSESYRNQLQQYRY
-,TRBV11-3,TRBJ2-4,ASSLDRTIQY
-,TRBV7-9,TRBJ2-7,ASSSTGGRYYEQY
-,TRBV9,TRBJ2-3,ASSVALGPTTQY
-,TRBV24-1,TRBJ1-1,ATSDLQGEAF
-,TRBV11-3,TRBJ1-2,ASSYTTGSYGYT
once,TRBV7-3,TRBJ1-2,ASSRQANAVEHS
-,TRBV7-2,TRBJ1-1,ASSLDLTGIGAF
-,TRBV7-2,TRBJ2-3,ASSLGGFRSFLW
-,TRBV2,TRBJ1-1,ASGVGGTDNNDVF
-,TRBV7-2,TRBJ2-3,ANSSGGGGKTKQY
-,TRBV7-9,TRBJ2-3,ASSGPLAGNPET
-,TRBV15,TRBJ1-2,ATSLKGGYGHN